These 20 T cell receptor beta chains were sequenced from one sample in a study of blood T cell repertoires in COVID-19. Profiling relied on immunoSEQ multiplex PCR, and the TCRdb table lists in-frame clones only, not all of them. Counted here are 95,000 to 130,000 clones, roughly 85% occurring once; the ten biggest clones make up approximately 2.5%. Material for sequencing was peripheral blood. The receptors originated from a man aged 25-45 years with acute or convalescent COVID-19.

This chain joins TRBV11-3 and TRBJ2-3; tentatively, D is TRBD2 (6 bases). There are 15 residues in the CDR3. Trimming removed 5 bases at V and 2 bases at J, with 14 bases between. Looked up from germline, CDR1 is SGHNT and CDR2 is YENEEA. The CDR3 spells CASSPSAGSTDTQYF. The CDR3 region has the DNA TGTGCCAGCAGCCCCTCAGCGGGTTCCACAGATACGCAGTATTTT.

V gene TRBV5-6 combines with J gene TRBJ1-6; 8 bases fit TRBD1. Germline V CDR1 and CDR2: SGHDT, YYEEEE. CDR3 length equals 14 residues. Unmatched junction bases numbered 3, after V lost 4 bases and J lost 6 bases. Here the CDR3 reads CASSRTGSNSPLHF. For the CDR3, the DNA is TGTGCCAGCAGCAGGACAGGGAGTAATTCACCCCTCCACTTT.

This chain links TRBV30 with TRBJ1-1; D is unclear. Germline V gene lookup returns CDR1 GTSNPN and CDR2 SVGIG (reference sequence). This CDR3 is 12 amino acids long. The V end was cut by 3 bases, the J end by 1 base, with 6 bases between. The CDR3 reads CAWRTGNTEAFF. The CDR3 nucleotides are TGTGCCTGGAGGACTGGGAACACTGAAGCTTTCTTT. Variable domain in full (rest from reference TRBV30 and TRBJ1-1): SQTIHQWPATLVQPVGSPLSLECTVEGTSNPNLYWYRQAAGRGLQLLFYSVGIGQISSEVPQNLSASRPQDRQFILSSKKLLLSDSGFYLCAWRTGNTEAFFGQGTRLTVV.

This clone was seen a few times. The chain carries TRBV29-1 and TRBJ1-2; D might be TRBD1 (6 bases). CDR3 size: 11 residues. V was trimmed by 8 bases and J by 6 bases, leaving 13 bases between them. Germline loops: CDR1 SQVTM, CDR2 ANQGSEA. The CDR3 nucleotides are TGCAGCCTGTGGGCAGGGGATGGCTACACCTTC. Amino acids: CSLWAGDGYTF.

The DNA of the CDR3 is TGTGCCAGTAGTCACTCCGGGACTAAAGGAGGTCAGCCCCAGCATTTT. This codes for CASSHSGTKGGQPQHF. The V gene is TRBV19, the J gene TRBJ1-5, with D maybe TRBD1 (5 bases). V lost 5 bases and J lost 6, with 20 bases in between. The CDR3 has 16 amino acids. The germline gives CDR1 LNHDA, CDR2 SQIVND (reference sequence).

The chain has TRBV15 and TRBJ2-1; 8 bases fit TRBD2. The V gene end was trimmed by 4 bases and the J gene end by 4 bases; junction bases not matched to a gene: 6. Germline assignment: CDR1 LNHNV and CDR2 YYDKDF (reference sequence). The CDR3 is made up of 15 amino acids. CDR3 DNA sequence: TGTGCCACCAGCACCTTAGCGGGGCCTTACAATGAGCAGTTCTTC. Encoded protein: CATSTLAGPYNEQFF.

The chain links TRBV11-2 to TRBJ1-1, with D tentatively TRBD1 (5 bases). There are 16 residues in the CDR3. V lost 2 bases to trimming and J lost 2 bases, with 15 bases between them. CDR1 SGHAT and CDR2 FQNNGV come from the germline V gene. The chain's CDR3 is CASSLTGRTTNTEAFF. CDR3 DNA: TGTGCCAGCAGCTTAACGGGCAGGACAACTAACACTGAAGCTTTCTTT. The whole variable domain, filled in from reference TRBV11-2 and TRBJ1-1, reads EAGVAQSPRYKIIEKRQSVAFWCNPISGHATLYWYQQILGQGPKLLIQFQNNGVVDDSQLPKDRFSAERLKGVDSTLKIQPAKLEDSAVYLCASSLTGRTTNTEAFFGQGTRLTVV.

The chain links TRBV6-5 to TRBJ2-5, with TRBD2 matching over 8 bases. Germline V lookup: CDR1 MNHEY, CDR2 SVGAGI. The CDR3 covers 15 residues. V was pared by 7 bases and J by 4 bases, with 11 bases of the junction left unmatched. This CDR3 reads CASNGKREIGETQYF. The CDR3 nucleotides read TGTGCCAGCAATGGGAAGCGGGAGATTGGAGAGACCCAGTACTTC.

Here the CDR3 DNA reads TGTGCCTGGAGTGTAGACGGGGGGGCAGGGGAGACCCAGTACTTC. This encodes CAWSVDGGAGETQYF. The V call is TRBV30, the J call TRBJ2-5, with 8 bases matching TRBD2. Germline V lookup: CDR1 GTSNPN, CDR2 SVGIG (reference sequence). V shed 0 bases, J shed 5 bases, and the junction held 8 bases outside the gene matches. This CDR3 has 15 residues.

The gene calls are TRBV29-1 and TRBJ1-4; 9 bases line up with TRBD1. CDR1 is SQVTM, CDR2 ANQGSEA, per germline. The length of the CDR3 is 13 residues. J was trimmed by 8 bases and V by 5 bases; bases with no gene match: 6. The CDR3: CSVLDRGAEKLFF. CDR3 in DNA: TGCAGCGTTTTGGACAGGGGAGCGGAAAAACTGTTTTTT.

The chain links TRBV30 to TRBJ1-5, with a weak D call TRBD1 (5 bases). From germline, CDR1 is GTSNPN and CDR2 SVGIG (reference sequence). CDR3 length: 13 amino acids. Between the trimmed V and J ends, which lost 2 bases and 3 bases, there was a span of 8 bases. This chain's CDR3 is CAWSPRDNQPQHF. DNA of the CDR3: TGTGCCTGGAGTCCCAGGGACAATCAGCCCCAGCATTTT. Looking up the rest from reference TRBV30 and TRBJ1-5 gives the full variable domain: SQTIHQWPATLVQPVGSPLSLECTVEGTSNPNLYWYRQAAGRGLQLLFYSVGIGQISSEVPQNLSASRPQDRQFILSSKKLLLSDSGFYLCAWSPRDNQPQHFGDGTRLSIL.

The V call is TRBV27, the J call TRBJ2-3, with D possibly TRBD2 on 7 matching bases. Per germline, CDR1 MNHEY and CDR2 SMNVEV (reference sequence). V shed 8 bases and J shed 7 bases, with 19 bases lying between them. This CDR3 has 14 amino acids. The CDR3 protein is CASGPFGGANTQYF. DNA of the CDR3: TGTGCCAGCGGCCCCTTTGGGGGGGCAAATACGCAGTATTTT.

The CDR3 DNA is TGTGCCAGCAGCTTAGGACAGGGTGGTCCCTACGAGCAGTACTTC. It encodes CASSLGQGGPYEQYF. The J gene is TRBJ2-7, the V gene TRBV7-8; 7 bases are shared with TRBD1. The germline CDR1 and CDR2 sequences are SGHVS and FQNEAQ. Unmatched junction bases numbered 5, after V lost 1 base and J lost 2 bases. The CDR3 is made up of 15 amino acids.

The chain links TRBV7-8 to TRBJ2-5; tentatively, D is TRBD2 (7 bases). The CDR3 has 14 amino acids. Looked up from germline, CDR1 is SGHVS and CDR2 is FQNEAQ. The V end was cut by 4 bases, the J end by 5 bases, with 14 bases between. The CDR3 DNA sequence: TGTGCCAGCAGCTACCCCGGCGGGGGCGAGACCCAGTACTTC. It translates to CASSYPGGGETQYF.

The CDR3 protein is CASSKDLDSDYGYTF. For the CDR3, the DNA is TGTGCCAGCAGTAAGGACCTGGACAGCGACTATGGCTACACCTTC. The V and J genes are TRBV6-2 or TRBV6-3 and TRBJ1-2; D is possibly TRBD1 (6 bases). The CDR3 loop spans 15 amino acids. Per germline, CDR1 MNHEY and CDR2 SVGEGT. Trimming shortened V by 5 bases and J by 3 bases, and 16 bases separated the two germline ends.

J is TRBJ2-7 and V is TRBV13; TRBD1 matches 7 bases. The CDR3 is made up of 14 amino acids. V shed 0 bases, J shed 3 bases, and the junction held 2 bases outside the gene matches. Looked up from germline, CDR1 is PRHDT and CDR2 is FYEKMQ (reference sequence). Here the CDR3 reads CASSLGGQHYEQYF. CDR3 coding DNA: TGTGCCAGCAGCTTAGGGGGACAGCACTACGAGCAGTACTTC.

The chain employs TRBV7-8 and TRBJ1-5, with D unresolved. CDR3 length: 14 residues. V was trimmed by 1 base and J by 0 bases, leaving 4 bases between them. Germline V gives CDR1 SGHVS, CDR2 FQNEAQ. This chain's CDR3 is CASSLDYSNQPQHF. The CDR3 DNA sequence: TGTGCCAGCAGCTTAGATTATAGCAATCAGCCCCAGCATTTT.

The genes are TRBV5-4 and TRBJ2-5; 10 positions agree with TRBD1. V lost 4 bases, J lost 5 bases, and 5 bases stayed unmatched. CDR3 length equals 14 residues. Per germline, CDR1 SGHNT and CDR2 YYREEE (reference sequence). The CDR3 protein is CASSGTGAGETQYF. The CDR3 nucleotides read TGTGCCAGCAGCGGGACAGGGGCTGGGGAGACCCAGTACTTC.

The chain joins TRBV12-3 or TRBV12-4 to TRBJ2-1, with 10 bases fitting TRBD2. The junction had 1 base not matched to a gene; V was cut back by 7 bases and J by 4 bases. The CDR3 runs to 13 residues. CDR3 sequence: CASKAGGYNEQFF. CDR3 DNA sequence: TGTGCCAGCAAAGCGGGGGGGTACAATGAGCAGTTCTTC.

The V call is TRBV9, the J call TRBJ2-5, with 9 bases lining up with TRBD1. This CDR3 region has 17 residues. Germline V gene data show CDR1 as SGDLS and CDR2 as YYNGEE. V gave up 0 bases and J gave up 7 bases; unmatched junction bases: 13. CDR3 nucleotides: TGTGCCAGCAGCGTAGCTGTAGGGACAGGGACCAAGTCGACCCAGTACTTC. Its protein is CASSVAVGTGTKSTQYF.